The next 21 T cell receptor beta chains were all read from a single sample in a study of blood T cell repertoires in COVID-19. The table came from immunoSEQ multiplex PCR; TCRdb's copy has only in-frame clones and leaves some out. The data contain 150,000 or so clones, roughly 77% of them singletons. The sample comprised peripheral blood. Receptors were obtained from a woman in her sixties or seventies with COVID-19, enrolled during active disease.

CDR3 protein: CASSSSGGASYNEQFF. The CDR3 region has the DNA TGTGCCAGCAGTTCTAGCGGGGGGGCCTCCTACAATGAGCAGTTCTTC. The chain couples TRBV11-3 to TRBJ2-1; 12 nucleotides line up with TRBD2. The V gene end was trimmed by 6 bases and the J gene end by 0 bases; junction bases not matched to a gene: 3. CDR1 is SGHNT and CDR2 is YENEEA in the germline V gene. The CDR3 is made up of 16 amino acids.

This clone came up a few times. The rearrangement links TRBV6-5 to TRBJ1-2, with TRBD1 matching 8 bases. The germline gives CDR1 MNHEY, CDR2 SVGAGI. Trimming took 8 bases from V and 6 from J; bases not matched to a gene: 11. This CDR3 is built from 14 residues. DNA of the CDR3: TGTGCCAGCCCCAGGGACAGGCCAGGGGATGGCTACACCTTC. Amino acid sequence: CASPRDRPGDGYTF.

The chain joins TRBV19 to TRBJ1-2; D not resolved. The V and J ends lost 7 bases and 4 bases respectively, with 13 bases between them. This CDR3 has 13 residues. Germline CDR1 and CDR2: LNHDA and SQIVND (reference sequence). CDR3 nucleotide sequence: TGTGCCAGTAAACATCGGCCAGGCTATGGCTACACCTTC. Translating it yields CASKHRPGYGYTF. The full variable domain, completed using reference TRBV19 and TRBJ1-2, is DGGITQSPKYLFRKEGQNVTLSCEQNLNHDAMYWYRQDPGQGLRLIYYSQIVNDFQKGDIAEGYSVSREKKESFPLTVTSAQKNPTAFYLCASKHRPGYGYTFGSGTRLTVV.

This clone was seen just once. The genes are TRBV5-5 and TRBJ2-7, with a weak D call TRBD2 (6 bases). CDR1 is SGHKS, CDR2 YYEKEE, per germline (reference sequence). V shed 3 bases and J shed 3 bases, with 16 bases lying between them. This CDR3 is 15 amino acids long. In nucleotides, the CDR3 is TGTGCCAGCAGCTCACCCGGAGGGGTGATCTACGAGCAGTACTTC. Translation gives CASSSPGGVIYEQYF.

V is TRBV3-1 (or the pseudogene TRBV3-2) and J is TRBJ1-2, with 10 bases that match TRBD1. Germline lookup yields CDR1 LGHDT and CDR2 YNNKEL (reference sequence). CDR3 length: 16 residues. J gave up 3 bases and V 4 bases, and 8 bases lay outside the gene matches. CDR3 loop: CASSLRGDRGDYGYTF. The CDR3 DNA reads as TGTGCCAGCAGCCTCAGGGGGGACAGGGGAGACTATGGCTACACCTTC.

This sequence joins TRBV5-4 and TRBJ2-7, with 9 bases lining up with TRBD1. The CDR3 runs 15 residues. V dropped 4 bases and J dropped 5; count of bases not matched to a gene: 10. Per the germline V gene, CDR1 is SGHNT and CDR2 is YYREEE (reference sequence). The CDR3 loop reads CASSTNRGRGDEQYF. The CDR3 DNA is TGTGCCAGCAGCACAAACAGGGGGCGCGGAGACGAGCAGTACTTC.

This clone was counted between two and nine times. The chain is built from TRBV3-1 (or the pseudogene TRBV3-2) and TRBJ1-4; D perhaps matches TRBD1 (6 bases). Germline values: CDR1 LGHDT, CDR2 YNNKEL (reference sequence). CDR3 length: 13 amino acids. V lost 1 base, J lost 10 bases, and 10 bases lay in between. This CDR3 is CASSQVGTTKLFF. DNA for the CDR3: TGTGCCAGCAGCCAAGTGGGGACAACAAAACTGTTTTTT.

This clone occurred once. This chain links TRBV6-6 with TRBJ1-1; D ambiguous. The V end was cut by 2 bases, the J end by 6 bases, with 7 bases between. This CDR3 has 12 residues. The germline gives CDR1 MNHNY, CDR2 SVGAGI (reference sequence). This chain's CDR3 is CASSYASAEAFF. CDR3 nucleotide sequence: TGTGCCAGCAGTTACGCTTCAGCTGAAGCTTTCTTT.

The chain links TRBV5-5 to TRBJ1-4; 10 nucleotides match TRBD1. This CDR3 is 19 amino acids long. Germline-derived CDR1 and CDR2 are SGHKS and YYEKEE (reference sequence). With V trimmed by 6 bases and J by 5 bases, 19 bases remained unmatched. CDR3 in amino acids: CASIPRGPTGGAVNEKLFF. CDR3 sequence (DNA): TGTGCCAGCATCCCTAGGGGGCCGACAGGGGGCGCGGTAAATGAAAAACTGTTTTTT. The whole variable domain, remainder taken from reference TRBV5-5 and TRBJ1-4, is DAGVTQSPTHLIKTRGQQVTLRCSPISGHKSVSWYQQVLGQGPQFIFQYYEKEERGRGNFPDRFSARQFPNYSSELNVNALLLGDSALYLCASIPRGPTGGAVNEKLFFGSGTQLSVL.

Regarding this clone: A junction boundary mismatches the germline segment, possibly from a read error. The CDR3 here is CASSLGIRGAGNTGELFF. In DNA, the CDR3 is TGTGCTAGCAGTTTAGGGATTCGGGGGGCCGGGAACACCGGGGAGCTGTTTTTT. The chain recombines TRBV7-7 with TRBJ2-2, with D tentatively TRBD2 (7 bases). The CDR3 is made up of 18 amino acids. Germline CDR1 SSHAT, CDR2 FNYEAQ (reference sequence).

The rearrangement uses TRBV5-4 and TRBJ2-7, with 8 bases lining up with TRBD1. CDR1 is SGHNT and CDR2 is YYREEE in the germline V gene (reference sequence). Trimming removed 4 bases from V and 1 base from J; junction bases left unmatched: 7. The CDR3 spans 15 residues. The CDR3 region is CASSTQDRASYEQYF. CDR3 sequence (DNA): TGTGCCAGCAGCACCCAGGACAGGGCTTCCTACGAGCAGTACTTC.

This clone came up a few times. V gene TRBV5-6 combines with J gene TRBJ1-3; TRBD1 matches at 9 bases. Germline lookup yields CDR1 SGHDT and CDR2 YYEEEE. Losses at the gene ends were 1 base for V and 0 bases for J; bases not matched to a gene: 11. The length of the CDR3 is 19 residues. CDR3 sequence reads: CASSLRGTGTIFSGNTIYF. The CDR3, as DNA: TGTGCCAGCAGCTTGAGAGGGACAGGGACTATTTTCTCTGGAAACACCATATATTTT.

The CDR3: CASSLQLEGAAEAFF. The CDR3 region has the DNA TGTGCCAGCAGCTTACAGTTAGAGGGGGCCGCTGAAGCTTTCTTT. The V call is TRBV5-5, the J call TRBJ1-1; 7 nucleotides line up with TRBD1. The V gene's germline CDR1 is SGHKS and CDR2 YYEKEE (reference sequence). CDR3 length: 15 amino acids. V dropped 2 bases and J dropped 6; count of bases not matched to a gene: 10.

The chain recombines TRBV30 with TRBJ1-1, with D perhaps matching TRBD1 (6 bases). The CDR3 is made up of 14 amino acids. V was cut by 7 bases and J by 4 bases, with 19 bases left in between. Germline values: CDR1 GTSNPN, CDR2 SVGIG (reference sequence). CDR3 sequence: CAFKKTGRGTEAFF. The CDR3, as DNA: TGTGCCTTCAAAAAGACGGGCAGGGGCACTGAAGCTTTCTTT.

The CDR3 DNA is TGTGCCAGCAGCCAATATCGGGGAGCGCTCGGGGAGCTGTTTTTT. Its translation: CASSQYRGALGELFF. V is TRBV4-2 and J is TRBJ2-2; TRBD2 might be the D (5 bases). V dropped 2 bases and J dropped 7 bases, with 14 bases sitting between them. Germline values: CDR1 LGHNA, CDR2 YNFKEQ. This CDR3 has 15 residues.

The chain has TRBV5-1 and TRBJ2-3; 9 nucleotides align to TRBD2. The junction had 8 bases not matched to a gene; V was cut back by 7 bases and J by 2 bases. Germline V gives CDR1 SGHRS, CDR2 YFSETQ. The CDR3 contains 15 residues. The CDR3 DNA reads as TGCGCCAGCGGGCCTATAGCGGGGGCCACAGATACGCAGTATTTT. Amino acid sequence: CASGPIAGATDTQYF.

The V and J genes are TRBV2 and TRBJ1-1; unclear D gene. V lost 6 bases and J lost 1, with 9 bases in between. This CDR3 contains 13 residues. The germline V gene has CDR1 SNHLY and CDR2 FYNNEI. CDR3: CASREPGNTEAFF. CDR3 coding DNA: TGTGCCAGCAGAGAACCGGGGAACACTGAAGCTTTCTTT. Variable domain in full (rest from reference TRBV2 and TRBJ1-1): EPEVTQTPSHQVTQMGQEVILRCVPISNHLYFYWYRQILGQKVEFLVSFYNNEISEKSEIFDDQFSVERPDGSNFTLKIRSTKLEDSAMYFCASREPGNTEAFFGQGTRLTVV.

This chain connects TRBV11-3 to TRBJ1-5, with a possible D match to TRBD1 (5 bases). The V end was cut by 9 bases, the J end by 5 bases, with 14 bases between. Per the germline V gene, CDR1 is SGHNT and CDR2 is YENEEA. This CDR3 comprises 13 residues. The CDR3 sequence: CARNGGNDQPQHF. The CDR3, as DNA: TGTGCCAGAAATGGGGGGAATGATCAGCCCCAGCATTTT.

This clone was counted many times. DNA of the CDR3: TGTGCCAGCGGGGGACAGGGGGCTGGCGGGGAGCTGTTTTTT. Translated, it gives CASGGQGAGGELFF. The chain uses TRBV5-5 and TRBJ2-2, with 12 nucleotides matching TRBD1. V gave up 7 bases and J gave up 7 bases; unmatched junction bases: 5. The CDR3 has 14 residues. The germline V gene encodes CDR1 SGHKS and CDR2 YYEKEE (reference sequence).

The chain uses TRBV6-6 and TRBJ1-2, with TRBD1 matching 7 bases. The CDR3 runs 14 residues. The germline V gene has CDR1 MNHNY and CDR2 SVGAGI (reference sequence). The ends lost 5 bases at V and 5 bases at J; junction bases unmatched: 8. The CDR3 DNA follows: TGTGCCAGCAGTGTTGCCGGGACAGATTATGGCTACACCTTC. It translates to CASSVAGTDYGYTF.

The chain couples TRBV6-1 to TRBJ2-3, with 7 bases fitting TRBD2. Germline V gene lookup returns CDR1 MNHNS and CDR2 SASEGT. Unmatched junction bases numbered 6, after V lost 3 bases and J lost 0 bases. The CDR3 length is 16 residues. CDR3 loop: CASSDLSGSSTDTQYF. CDR3 sequence (DNA): TGTGCCAGCAGTGATCTTAGCGGGTCTAGCACAGATACGCAGTATTTT.